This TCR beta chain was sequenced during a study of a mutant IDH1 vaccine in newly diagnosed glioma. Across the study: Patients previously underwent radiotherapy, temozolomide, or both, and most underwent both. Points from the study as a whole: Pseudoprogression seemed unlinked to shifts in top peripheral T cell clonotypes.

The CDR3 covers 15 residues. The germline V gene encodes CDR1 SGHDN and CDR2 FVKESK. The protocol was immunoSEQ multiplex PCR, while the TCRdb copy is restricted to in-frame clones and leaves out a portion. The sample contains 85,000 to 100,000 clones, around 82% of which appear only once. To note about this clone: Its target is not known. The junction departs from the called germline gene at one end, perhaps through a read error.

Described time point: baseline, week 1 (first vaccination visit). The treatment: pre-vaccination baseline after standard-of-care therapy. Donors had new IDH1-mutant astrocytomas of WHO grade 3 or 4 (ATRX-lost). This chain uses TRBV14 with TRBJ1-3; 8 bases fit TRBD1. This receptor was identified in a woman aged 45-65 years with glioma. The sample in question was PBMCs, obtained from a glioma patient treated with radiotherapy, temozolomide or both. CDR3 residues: CASSPDRGRGNTIYF. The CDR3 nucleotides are TGTGCCAGCAGTCCCGACAGGGGAAGAGGAAACACCATATACTTT.